Each of the 25 T cell receptor beta chains below was sequenced from the same sample in a study of glioma-infiltrating T cells. Amplification of TCR alpha and beta CDR3 regions from RNA used iRepertoire nested multiplex PCR. TCRdb called the multiplex PCR reads again in MiXCR, with one record for every CDR3 protein. In the table there are some 180,000 distinct CDR3 sequences, more than 30% of which are singletons. Specimen: glioma tissue, nonneoplastic brain tissue, or PBMCs (not recorded which). The receptors originated from a human donor with low-grade glioma or glioblastoma, undergoing nonglioma brain surgery, or in good health (not recorded which).

J is TRBJ2-1 and V is TRBV7-2; D ambiguous. V was pared by 5 bases and J by 7 bases, with 9 bases between. Germline lookup yields CDR1 SGHTA and CDR2 FQGNSA. The CDR3 is made up of 12 amino acids. The chain's CDR3 is CASSKDLNEQFF. The CDR3 DNA reads as TGTGCCAGCAGCAAAGATCTAAATGAGCAGTTCTTC.

In its sample, this clonotype was seen many times. The rearrangement uses TRBV24-1 and TRBJ2-1; no clear D. CDR3 size: 13 residues. Between the trimmed V and J ends, which lost 7 bases and 11 bases, there was a span of 17 bases. CDR1 is KGHDR, CDR2 SFDVKD, per germline. CDR3 region: CATRDRAAGKQFF. The CDR3 DNA is TGTGCCACCAGGGATAGGGCGGCAGGCAAGCAGTTCTTC.

The chain uses TRBV19 and TRBJ1-5; D uncertain. The CDR3 consists of 14 residues. In germline, CDR1 is LNHDA, CDR2 SQIVND (reference sequence). The ends were cut back, 7 bases at V and 3 bases at J, with 13 bases in the middle. CDR3 nucleotides: TGTGCCAGTACGCGCATGATGAACAATCAGCCCCAGCATTTT. Translated, it gives CASTRMMNNQPQHF.

The chain joins TRBV18 to TRBJ2-3, with 11 bases fitting TRBD2. This CDR3 region has 15 residues. Germline V gene data show CDR1 as KGHSH and CDR2 as LQKENI. Trimming at V came to 6 bases and at J to 3 bases, leaving 5 bases not matched to a gene. The CDR3 is CASSSTSGTTDTQYF. CDR3 nucleotide sequence: TGTGCCAGCTCGTCGACTAGCGGGACAACAGATACGCAGTATTTT.

There are many counts of this clonotype. The V and J genes are TRBV20-1 and TRBJ2-7; perhaps TRBD2 as D (5 bases). Germline lookup yields CDR1 DFQATT and CDR2 SNEGSKA (reference sequence). Trimming removed 2 bases at V and 4 bases at J, with 9 bases between. This CDR3 comprises 12 residues. This CDR3 reads CSARLREYEQYF. The CDR3 bases are TGCAGTGCTAGACTACGGGAATACGAGCAGTACTTC.

The chain recombines TRBV27 with TRBJ2-1; D is unresolved. The last part of the DNA fits TRBJ2-7 better; the J call may be wrong. Germline CDR1 and CDR2: MNHEY and SMNVEV (reference sequence). The CDR3 consists of 16 residues. Written as DNA, the CDR3 is TGTGCCAGCAGAGCTGCGAGCGTGAGCTCCTACAACGAGCAGTACTTC. Protein product: CASRAASVSSYNEQYF.

The chain couples TRBV6-1 to TRBJ2-1, with 12 bases matching TRBD2. From germline, CDR1 is MNHNS and CDR2 SASEGT. This CDR3 is built from 14 residues. The V gene end was trimmed by 5 bases and the J gene end by 14 bases; junction bases not matched to a gene: 10. The CDR3 DNA reads TGTGCCAGCAGTCGACTAGCGGGAGATAAGTTGGAGTTCTTC. Amino acids: CASSRLAGDKLEFF.

This clonotype has only a few counts. This sequence joins TRBV29-1 and TRBJ1-3, with D maybe TRBD1 (6 bases). The length of the CDR3 is 14 residues. V was pared by 4 bases and J by 0 bases, with 10 bases between. Germline CDR1 is SQVTM and CDR2 is ANQGSEA. CDR3: CSVAGASSGNTIYF. The DNA of the CDR3 is TGCAGCGTTGCGGGGGCCTCCTCTGGAAACACCATATATTTT.

V and J are TRBV9 and TRBJ1-1; maybe TRBD1 (6 bases). Trimming removed 3 bases from V and 6 bases from J, with 6 bases in between. The CDR3 length is 11 residues. Germline CDR1 is SGDLS and CDR2 is YYNGEE. In DNA, the CDR3 is TGTGCCAGCAGCGAGGGGGCTGAAGCTTTCTTT. This translates into CASSEGAEAFF.

This clonotype was recorded at least ten times. This chain links TRBV27 with TRBJ2-7, with 7 bases aligning to TRBD1. Per the germline V gene, CDR1 is MNHEY and CDR2 is SMNVEV (reference sequence). The CDR3 covers 13 residues. V shed 3 bases, J shed 7 bases, and the junction held 6 bases outside the gene matches. CDR3 sequence reads: CASSFDRAGEQYF. For the CDR3, the DNA is TGTGCCAGCAGTTTCGACAGGGCGGGTGAGCAGTACTTC.

This clonotype was observed many times. The rearrangement links TRBV10-3 to TRBJ1-2, with 7 bases aligning to TRBD1. V shed 4 bases and J 4 bases; nucleotides not matched to a gene: 9. Germline lookup yields CDR1 ENHRY and CDR2 SYGVKD. This CDR3 is built from 15 residues. The CDR3 loop is CAISGGHRDSYGYTF. The DNA for the CDR3 is TGTGCCATCAGTGGGGGCCACAGGGACAGCTATGGCTACACCTTC.

The chain joins TRBV5-4 to TRBJ2-1; the match to TRBD2 covers 11 bases. The J segment lost 8 bases and the V segment lost 1 base, leaving 2 bases of the junction unmatched. CDR1 and CDR2 from the germline V gene are SGHNT and YYREEE (reference sequence). The CDR3 length is 14 residues. CDR3 sequence (DNA): TGTGCCAGCAGCTTGACTAGCGGGAGCTATGAGCAGTTCTTC. As protein: CASSLTSGSYEQFF. The complete variable domain, with remaining parts taken from reference TRBV5-4 and TRBJ2-1, reads ETGVTQSPTHLIKTRGQQVTLRCSSQSGHNTVSWYQQALGQGPQFIFQYYREEENGRGNFPPRFSGLQFPNYSSELNVNALELDDSALYLCASSLTSGSYEQFFGPGTRLTVL.

This clonotype was counted only a few times. V is TRBV5-1 and J is TRBJ2-5, with TRBD2 matching over 10 bases. The CDR3 is 16 residues long. Germline loops: CDR1 SGHRS, CDR2 YFSETQ. With 3 bases clipped from V and 5 bases from J, the junction kept 10 bases outside the gene matches. The CDR3 spells CASSSGAGGPDETQYF. The CDR3, as DNA: TGCGCCAGCAGCTCCGGAGCGGGAGGGCCAGATGAGACCCAGTACTTC.

With respect to this clonotype: A single base separates this from a much larger clone, so it may be a read error. The V gene is TRBV24-1, the J gene TRBJ2-5, with a tentative D call TRBD2 (5 bases). CDR1 is KGHDR, CDR2 SFDVKD, per germline. The CDR3 contains 15 residues. The CDR3 here is CATSDFPAGGEIQYF. The DNA for the CDR3 is TGTGCCACCAGTGATTTCCCGGCGGGCGGAGAGATCCAGTACTTC.

This clonotype occurred once. A much larger clone sits a single nucleotide away, making a read error possible. The V gene is TRBV2, the J gene TRBJ2-1; no definite D call. Deletions cut 4 bases from V and 6 bases from J, with 7 bases between. Germline V gene sequence: CDR1 SNHLY, CDR2 FYNNEI. CDR3 length: 12 amino acids. CDR3 sequence: CASSGPCNEQFF. DNA for the CDR3: TGTGCCAGCAGTGGACCCTGCAATGAGCAGTTCTTC.

The chain has TRBV19 and TRBJ2-3; D not certain. This CDR3 has 14 amino acids. Trimming removed 1 base at V and 3 bases at J, with 8 bases between. Germline-derived CDR1 and CDR2 are LNHDA and SQIVND (reference sequence). DNA for the CDR3: TGTGCCAGTAGTATAGGCCCTCCGACAGATACGCAGTATTTT. Translating gives CASSIGPPTDTQYF.

This clonotype occurred a few times. Just one base apart from a much larger clone, this may be a read error. V gene TRBV24-1 combines with J gene TRBJ2-3; D is undetermined. The CDR3 has 15 amino acids. The germline V gene has CDR1 KGHDR and CDR2 SFDVKD. The CDR3 reads CVTSEKRESTDTQYF. The CDR3 DNA sequence: TGTGTCACCAGTGAGAAGAGAGAGAGCACAGATACGCAGTATTTT.

This clonotype came up many times. The rearrangement joins TRBV7-2 to TRBJ2-7; 8 nucleotides line up with TRBD2. This CDR3 is 15 amino acids long. The V and J ends lost 1 base and 5 bases, in that order; junction bases with no gene match: 7. Germline values: CDR1 SGHTA, CDR2 FQGNSA. CDR3 in amino acids: CASSLGGTSFHEQYF. The CDR3 DNA sequence: TGTGCCAGCAGCTTAGGCGGGACTAGTTTCCACGAGCAGTACTTC.

The table lists this clonotype with many counts. The genes are TRBV6-5 and TRBJ2-1; D is ambiguous. The CDR3 is made up of 12 amino acids. Germline V gene lookup returns CDR1 MNHEY and CDR2 SVGAGI. Trimming took 2 bases from V and 8 from J, leaving 7 bases between them. CDR3 protein: CASSYGWDEQFF. The CDR3 nucleotides are TGTGCCAGCAGTTACGGATGGGATGAGCAGTTCTTC.

About this clonotype itself: A much larger clonotype is one base distant, so this may be a read error. V is TRBV19 and J is TRBJ1-2, with TRBD1 matching over 7 bases. V gave up 4 bases and J gave up 6 bases; unmatched junction bases: 2. Looked up from germline, CDR1 is LNHDA and CDR2 is SQIVND (reference sequence). The CDR3 runs to 12 residues. The CDR3 DNA is TGTGCCAGTAGTAGGGGACAGCATGGCTACACCTTC. Translation gives CASSRGQHGYTF. Based on the CDR3 plus reference TRBV19 and TRBJ1-2, the full variable domain is DGGITQSPKYLFRKEGQNVTLSCEQNLNHDAMYWYRQDPGQGLRLIYYSQIVNDFQKGDIAEGYSVSREKKESFPLTVTSAQKNPTAFYLCASSRGQHGYTFGSGTRLTVV.

In this sample, this clonotype turned up many times. This chain joins TRBV7-2 and TRBJ1-2, with no clear D. V lost 0 bases and J 3 bases, leaving 8 bases between the germline ends. CDR3 length: 14 residues. Germline-derived CDR1 and CDR2 are SGHTA and FQGNSA. The CDR3 protein is CASSLAVADYGYTF. CDR3 coding DNA: TGTGCCAGCAGCTTAGCGGTCGCAGACTATGGCTACACCTTC.

The chain couples TRBV27 to TRBJ2-1; 10 nucleotides align to TRBD2. Unmatched junction bases numbered 8, after V lost 8 bases and J lost 4 bases. Germline-derived CDR1 and CDR2 are MNHEY and SMNVEV (reference sequence). The CDR3 totals 15 residues. CDR3 sequence: CASGLAGAIYNEQFF. The CDR3 nucleotides are TGTGCCAGCGGTCTAGCGGGAGCGATATACAATGAGCAGTTCTTC.

The genes are TRBV5-1 and TRBJ2-1; no clear D. The CDR3 is made up of 16 amino acids. Trimming took off 0 bases at V and 0 bases at J, with 10 bases between the two ends. Germline CDR1 and CDR2: SGHRS and YFSETQ. CDR3 residues: CASSLAPESSYNEQFF. The CDR3 region has the DNA TGCGCCAGCAGCTTGGCCCCCGAGAGCTCCTACAATGAGCAGTTCTTC.

V is TRBV29-1 and J is TRBJ1-3; D might be TRBD1 (5 bases). Germline values: CDR1 SQVTM, CDR2 ANQGSEA. This CDR3 spans 13 amino acids. The ends were cut back, 7 bases at V and 0 bases at J, with 10 bases in the middle. This CDR3 reads CSAGHASGNTIYF. In DNA form, the CDR3 reads TGCAGCGCCGGACATGCCTCTGGAAACACCATATATTTT.

This clonotype was recorded at least ten times. The V and J genes are TRBV3-1 and TRBJ1-2; 7 positions match TRBD1. Germline CDR1 LGHDT, CDR2 YNNKEL (reference sequence). This CDR3 spans 14 amino acids. V lost 4 bases and J lost 6; bases outside the gene matches: 8. DNA of the CDR3: TGTGCCAGCAGCCCCCTTGGGCAGGGGGATGGCTACACCTTC. It translates to CASSPLGQGDGYTF.